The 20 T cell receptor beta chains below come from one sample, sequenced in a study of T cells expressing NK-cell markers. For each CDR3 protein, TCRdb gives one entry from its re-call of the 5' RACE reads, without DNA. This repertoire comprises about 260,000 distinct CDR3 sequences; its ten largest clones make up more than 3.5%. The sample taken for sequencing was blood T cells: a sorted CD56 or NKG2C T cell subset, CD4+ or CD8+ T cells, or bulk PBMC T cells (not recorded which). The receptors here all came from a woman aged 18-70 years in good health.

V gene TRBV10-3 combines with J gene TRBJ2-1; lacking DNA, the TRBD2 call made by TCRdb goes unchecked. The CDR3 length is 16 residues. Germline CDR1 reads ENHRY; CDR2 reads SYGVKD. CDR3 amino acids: CATRDLLAGGNNEQFF.

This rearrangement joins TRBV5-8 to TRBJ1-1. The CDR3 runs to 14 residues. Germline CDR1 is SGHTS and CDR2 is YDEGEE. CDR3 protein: CASSLLTTNTEAFF.

The CDR3 loop reads CSAQGSGRRDEQYF. The rearrangement uses TRBV20-1 and TRBJ2-7; as DNA is missing, the TRBD2 call by TCRdb cannot be tested. Germline assignment: CDR1 DFQATT and CDR2 SNEGSKA (reference sequence). The CDR3 runs to 14 residues.

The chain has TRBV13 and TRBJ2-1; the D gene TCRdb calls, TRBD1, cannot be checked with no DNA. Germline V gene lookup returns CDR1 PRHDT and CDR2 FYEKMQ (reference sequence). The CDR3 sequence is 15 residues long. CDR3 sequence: CASSSGTGRTGEQFF.

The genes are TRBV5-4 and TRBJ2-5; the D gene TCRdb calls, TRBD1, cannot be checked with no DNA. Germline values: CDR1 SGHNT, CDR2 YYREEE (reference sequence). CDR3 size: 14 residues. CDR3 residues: CASSVPGFGETQYF.

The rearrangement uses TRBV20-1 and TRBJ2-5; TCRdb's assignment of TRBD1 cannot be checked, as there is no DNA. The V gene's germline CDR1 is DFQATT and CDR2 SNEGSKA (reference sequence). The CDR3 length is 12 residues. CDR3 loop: CSATGQGETQYF.

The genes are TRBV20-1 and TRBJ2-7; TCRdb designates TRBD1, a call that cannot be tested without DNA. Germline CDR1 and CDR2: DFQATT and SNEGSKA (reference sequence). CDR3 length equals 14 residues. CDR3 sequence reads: CSAETGTALYEQYF.

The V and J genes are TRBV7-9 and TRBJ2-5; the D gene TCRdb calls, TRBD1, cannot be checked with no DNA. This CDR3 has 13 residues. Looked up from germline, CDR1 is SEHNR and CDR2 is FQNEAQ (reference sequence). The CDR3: CASSLAAPGTQYF.

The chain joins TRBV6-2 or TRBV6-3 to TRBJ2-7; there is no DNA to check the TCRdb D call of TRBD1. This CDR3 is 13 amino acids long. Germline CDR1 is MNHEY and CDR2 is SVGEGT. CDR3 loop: CASRADRAGEQYF.

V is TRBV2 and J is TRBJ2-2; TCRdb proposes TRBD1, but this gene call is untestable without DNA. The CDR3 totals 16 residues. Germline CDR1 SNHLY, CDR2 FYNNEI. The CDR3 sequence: CASSLRDPSLAGELFF.

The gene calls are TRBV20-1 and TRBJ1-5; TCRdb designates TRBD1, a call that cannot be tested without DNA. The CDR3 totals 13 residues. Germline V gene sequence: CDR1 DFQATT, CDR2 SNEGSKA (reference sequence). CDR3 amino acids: CSARQGWDQPQHF.

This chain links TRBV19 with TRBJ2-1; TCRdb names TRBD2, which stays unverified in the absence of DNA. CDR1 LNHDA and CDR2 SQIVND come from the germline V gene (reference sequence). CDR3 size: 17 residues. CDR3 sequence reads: CASSIGVAGDFHNEQFF.

The CDR3 here is CSARFDWAGAKNIQYF. The chain recombines TRBV20-1 with TRBJ2-4. The CDR3 spans 16 residues. The V gene's germline CDR1 is DFQATT and CDR2 SNEGSKA (reference sequence).

The CDR3 reads CASSLRTDTEAFF. The chain couples TRBV5-6 to TRBJ1-1. Germline CDR1 SGHDT, CDR2 YYEEEE. This CDR3 region has 13 residues.

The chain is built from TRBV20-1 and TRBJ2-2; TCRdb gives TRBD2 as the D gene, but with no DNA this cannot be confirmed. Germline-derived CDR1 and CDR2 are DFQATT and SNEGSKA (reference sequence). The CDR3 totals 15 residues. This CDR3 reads CSARASGGRIGELFF.

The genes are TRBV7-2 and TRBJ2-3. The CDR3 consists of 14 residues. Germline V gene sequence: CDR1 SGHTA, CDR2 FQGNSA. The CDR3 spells CASSLVGSTDTQYF.

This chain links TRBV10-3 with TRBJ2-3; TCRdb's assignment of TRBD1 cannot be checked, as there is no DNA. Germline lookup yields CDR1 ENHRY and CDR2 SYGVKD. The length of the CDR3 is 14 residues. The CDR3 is CAISGGRDADTQYF.

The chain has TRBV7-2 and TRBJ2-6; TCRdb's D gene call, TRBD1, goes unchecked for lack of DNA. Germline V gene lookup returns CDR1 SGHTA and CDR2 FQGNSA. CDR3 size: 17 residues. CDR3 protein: CASSLMTVYSGANVLTF.

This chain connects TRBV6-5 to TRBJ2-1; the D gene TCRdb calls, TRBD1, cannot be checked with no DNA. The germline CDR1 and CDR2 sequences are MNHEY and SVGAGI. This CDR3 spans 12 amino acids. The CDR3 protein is CASSRDSNEQFF.

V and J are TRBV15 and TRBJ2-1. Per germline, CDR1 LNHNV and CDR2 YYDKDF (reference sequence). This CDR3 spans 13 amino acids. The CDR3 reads CATSRVPGGEQFF.